Shown below are 21 T cell receptor beta chains from a single sample sequenced in a study of prognosis after radiotherapy for stage I lung cancer. Two rounds of multiplex PCR amplified TCR beta CDR3 from genomic DNA. Amplification in first-round PCR relied on primers specific to each TRBV and TRBJ gene. Each CDR3 protein is one row after TCRdb ran MiXCR on the multiplex PCR reads. The sample records around 30,000 distinct CDR3 sequences, 31% being singletons. The specimen comprised PBMCs, sampled before or after stereotactic body radiation therapy (not recorded which). The receptors come from a donor over 45 with non-small cell lung cancer.

This sequence joins TRBV6-1 and TRBJ1-6; no definite D call. V dropped 1 base and J dropped 3 bases, with 7 bases sitting between them. The CDR3 contains 15 residues. The germline CDR1 and CDR2 sequences are MNHNS and SASEGT. The CDR3 sequence is CASSEDTHYNSPLHF. Written as DNA, the CDR3 is TGTGCCAGCAGTGAAGACACCCACTATAATTCACCCCTCCACTTT.

To note about this clonotype: This likely stems from a read error, as it lies one base from a far larger clone. This rearrangement joins TRBV27 to TRBJ1-6; D unresolved. The V end lost 5 bases, the J end lost 0 bases, and 8 bases lay between the germline ends. Germline CDR1 MNHEY, CDR2 SMNVEV (reference sequence). This CDR3 region has 15 residues. The CDR3 here is CASSAGSSYNSPLHF. The CDR3 DNA is TGTGCCAGCAGTGCGGGGAGCTCCTATAATTCACCCCTCCACTTT.

This clonotype occurred many times. V gene TRBV27 combines with J gene TRBJ2-7; D is perhaps TRBD2 (7 bases). This CDR3 spans 15 amino acids. The V gene's germline CDR1 is MNHEY and CDR2 SMNVEV (reference sequence). Trimming took off 2 bases at V and 1 base at J, with 12 bases between the two ends. CDR3 bases: TGTGCCAGCAGTTTAGAGGGGGGGCGGTCCTACGAGCAGTACTTC. This codes for CASSLEGGRSYEQYF.

Many counts were recorded for this clonotype. The V gene is TRBV29-1, the J gene TRBJ2-3; TRBD1 matches at 8 bases. CDR1 is SQVTM, CDR2 ANQGSEA, per germline. The CDR3 runs to 16 residues. Trimming at V came to 4 bases and at J to 6 bases, leaving 15 bases not matched to a gene. The CDR3 reads CSVGRTGYSGADTQYF. CDR3 coding DNA: TGCAGCGTTGGCAGGACAGGGTATTCCGGAGCGGATACGCAGTATTTT.

This clonotype was observed at least ten times. The chain uses TRBV7-9 and TRBJ2-6; 7 bases are shared with TRBD1. CDR3 length equals 18 residues. V gave up 5 bases and J gave up 2 bases; unmatched junction bases: 12. CDR1 is SEHNR, CDR2 FQNEAQ, per germline (reference sequence). Here the CDR3 reads CASSPDRRRLPGANVLTF. The DNA of the CDR3 is TGTGCCAGCAGCCCGGACAGGAGGAGGCTCCCTGGGGCCAACGTCCTGACTTTC.

Comments on this clonotype: This is likely an artifact of a read error, given a far larger clone one base away. This rearrangement joins TRBV6-2 or TRBV6-3 to TRBJ2-3, with D uncertain. The CDR3 length is 14 residues. Per the germline V gene, CDR1 is MNHEY and CDR2 is SVGEGT. The CDR3 coding sequence is TGTGCCAGCAGGCGGACCATGCCCACATATACGCAGTATTTT. It yields the protein CASRRTMPTYTQYF.

The rearrangement joins TRBV28 to TRBJ2-7, with D perhaps TRBD2 (6 bases). Germline assignment: CDR1 MDHEN and CDR2 SYDVKM. The CDR3 loop spans 13 amino acids. V lost 3 bases and J lost 6, with 12 bases in between. The CDR3 DNA sequence: TGTGCCAGCAGTTTGGGGAGGTCAGGCGAGCAGTACTTC. This sequence encodes CASSLGRSGEQYF.

This clonotype occurred many times. V is TRBV9 and J is TRBJ2-3; 8 positions agree with TRBD1. J was trimmed by 1 base and V by 2 bases; bases with no gene match: 3. CDR3 length equals 15 residues. Germline V lookup: CDR1 SGDLS, CDR2 YYNGEE. CDR3 sequence: CASSVQGARTDTQYF. The DNA for the CDR3 is TGTGCCAGCAGCGTTCAGGGGGCCCGCACAGATACGCAGTATTTT.

This chain joins TRBV20-1 and TRBJ2-2, with 8 bases aligning to TRBD2. CDR1 DFQATT and CDR2 SNEGSKA come from the germline V gene (reference sequence). This CDR3 is built from 17 residues. V gave up 0 bases and J gave up 5 bases; unmatched junction bases: 11. The CDR3 region is CSARDLGLAGFTGELFF. Here the CDR3 DNA reads TGCAGTGCTAGAGATCTCGGACTAGCTGGGTTTACCGGGGAGCTGTTTTTT.

Comments on this clonotype: It is likely a read error: a sequence one base away is far more abundant. V is TRBV6-8 and J is TRBJ2-1; tentative D call: TRBD2 (5 bases). Germline-derived CDR1 and CDR2 are MNHGY and SAAAGT. The CDR3 is 13 residues long. The V end was cut by 8 bases, the J end by 8 bases, with 16 bases between. CDR3 loop: CASLSRGIHEQFF. The CDR3 bases are TGTGCCAGCCTATCTAGAGGGATCCATGAGCAGTTCTTC.

The chain is built from TRBV20-1 and TRBJ2-1, with 8 positions matching TRBD2. There are 15 residues in the CDR3. CDR1 is DFQATT and CDR2 is SNEGSKA in the germline V gene (reference sequence). V lost 2 bases, J lost 4 bases, and 7 bases stayed unmatched. In nucleotides, the CDR3 is TGCAGTGCTAGATCCGAGCGGGAGTCTTACAATGAGCAGTTCTTC. Amino acids: CSARSERESYNEQFF.

This clonotype has at least ten counts. The chain recombines TRBV28 with TRBJ2-7, with TRBD1 matching 7 bases. The trim removed 3 bases at V and 4 bases at J, leaving 9 bases unmatched. CDR1 is MDHEN, CDR2 SYDVKM, per germline. There are 15 residues in the CDR3. The chain's CDR3 is CASSLGSGTEYEQYF. DNA for the CDR3: TGTGCCAGCAGTTTGGGATCCGGGACAGAGTACGAGCAGTACTTC.

This clonotype came up many times. This chain joins TRBV6-2 or TRBV6-3 and TRBJ1-1; no clear D. V gave up 0 bases and J gave up 7 bases, with 12 bases separating them. CDR1 and CDR2 from the germline V gene are MNHEY and SVGEGT. This CDR3 contains 14 residues. The CDR3 spells CASSYSKGPDEAFF. CDR3 nucleotides: TGTGCCAGCAGTTACTCGAAAGGTCCTGATGAAGCTTTCTTT.

As regards this clonotype: At one end, the junction sequence differs from germline, possibly due to a read error. The chain is built from TRBV5-1 and TRBJ2-6; 8 nucleotides agree with TRBD2. The CDR3 totals 18 residues. Germline lookup yields CDR1 SGHRS and CDR2 YFSETQ. Here the CDR3 DNA reads TGCGCCAGCAGCTTGAGGCGGCGGGGGGCTTACGAGGAGAACGTCCTTACTTTC. It specifies CASSLRRRGAYEENVLTF.

This clonotype was picked up many times. This chain uses TRBV20-1 with TRBJ2-3, with 9 bases matching TRBD2. The ends lost 4 bases at V and 6 bases at J; junction bases unmatched: 11. Germline-derived CDR1 and CDR2 are DFQATT and SNEGSKA (reference sequence). The CDR3 has 15 residues. CDR3 region: CSATPAGGVRDTQYF. In DNA, the CDR3 is TGCAGTGCTACTCCCGCGGGAGGGGTTAGGGATACGCAGTATTTT.

This clonotype was seen at least ten times. The J gene is TRBJ1-2, the V gene TRBV7-2; a weak D match, TRBD1 (5 bases). The CDR3 has 16 amino acids. V lost 2 bases and J lost 7, with 20 bases in between. Germline V gene sequence: CDR1 SGHTA, CDR2 FQGNSA. In DNA, the CDR3 is TGTGCCAGCAGCTTACGGCAGGGTCTAACAGGACGTGGCTACACCTTC. This codes for CASSLRQGLTGRGYTF.

This clonotype has a count of ten or more. The rearrangement uses TRBV5-1 and TRBJ2-7, with 10 bases matching TRBD2. The CDR3 runs to 15 residues. CDR1 SGHRS and CDR2 YFSETQ come from the germline V gene. The V gene end was trimmed by 0 bases and the J gene end by 2 bases; junction bases not matched to a gene: 2. As DNA, the CDR3 is TGCGCCAGCAGCTTGGCTAGCGGGGGTCCCTACGAGCAGTACTTC. Its protein product is CASSLASGGPYEQYF.

This clonotype was recorded many times. The rearrangement joins TRBV12-3 or TRBV12-4 to TRBJ1-6; a weak D match, TRBD1 (6 bases). Between the trimmed V and J ends, which lost 7 bases and 10 bases, there was a span of 17 bases. CDR3 length equals 14 residues. DNA for the CDR3: TGTGCCAGCACTCCATTGACAGGACGATCACCCCTCCACTTT. Amino acids: CASTPLTGRSPLHF.

About this clonotype: A read error likely explains this, since a far larger clone differs by one base. The chain is built from TRBV6-8 and TRBJ2-5; maybe TRBD2 (7 bases). The CDR3 extends over 15 amino acids. Trimming took off 2 bases at V and 5 bases at J, with 15 bases between the two ends. Per germline, CDR1 MNHGY and CDR2 SAAAGT. CDR3: CASSYGGAVIETQYF. DNA of the CDR3: TGTGCCAGCAGTTACGGGGGGGCCGTGATTGAGACCCAGTACTTC.

This clonotype has a count of ten or more. This rearrangement joins TRBV28 to TRBJ2-2; a possible D gene is TRBD2 (5 bases). The germline V gene has CDR1 MDHEN and CDR2 SYDVKM. This CDR3 spans 14 amino acids. V lost 7 bases to trimming and J lost 0 bases, with 9 bases between them. CDR3 in amino acids: CASKETTNTGELFF. In DNA form, the CDR3 reads TGTGCCAGCAAAGAGACTACGAACACCGGGGAGCTGTTTTTT. The whole variable domain, remainder taken from reference TRBV28 and TRBJ2-2, is DVKVTQSSRYLVKRTGEKVFLECVQDMDHENMFWYRQDPGLGLRLIYFSYDVKMKEKGDIPEGYSVSREKKERFSLILESASTNQTSMYLCASKETTNTGELFFGEGSRLTVL.

This clonotype is medium-sized. The CDR3 sequence: CASSVMTGIYTDTQYF. CDR3 sequence (DNA): TGTGCCAGCAGTGTAATGACAGGGATTTACACAGATACGCAGTATTTT. The J gene is TRBJ2-3, the V gene TRBV6-1; 7 bases match TRBD1. CDR1 MNHNS and CDR2 SASEGT come from the germline V gene. The CDR3 has 16 residues. The junction had 9 bases not matched to a gene; V was cut back by 4 bases and J by 2 bases.